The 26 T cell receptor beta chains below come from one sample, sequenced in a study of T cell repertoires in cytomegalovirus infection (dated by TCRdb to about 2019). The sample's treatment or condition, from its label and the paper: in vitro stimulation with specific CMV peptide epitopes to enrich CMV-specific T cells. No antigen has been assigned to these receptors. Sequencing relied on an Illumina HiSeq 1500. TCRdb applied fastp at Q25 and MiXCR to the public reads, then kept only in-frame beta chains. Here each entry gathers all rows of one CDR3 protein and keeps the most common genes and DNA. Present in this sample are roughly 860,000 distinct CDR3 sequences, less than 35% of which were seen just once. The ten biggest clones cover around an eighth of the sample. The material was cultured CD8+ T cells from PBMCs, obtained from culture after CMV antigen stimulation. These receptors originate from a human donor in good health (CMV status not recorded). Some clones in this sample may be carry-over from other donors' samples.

The CDR3 DNA reads TGTGCCAGCAGTTTCTTTAGGGAGGATACGCAGTATTTT. Protein: CASSFFREDTQYF. The J gene is TRBJ2-3, the V gene TRBV27; tentatively, D is TRBD2 (5 bases). Germline V gene sequence: CDR1 MNHEY, CDR2 SMNVEV (reference sequence). This CDR3 has 13 residues. Between the trimmed V and J ends, which lost 3 bases and 6 bases, there was a span of 10 bases.

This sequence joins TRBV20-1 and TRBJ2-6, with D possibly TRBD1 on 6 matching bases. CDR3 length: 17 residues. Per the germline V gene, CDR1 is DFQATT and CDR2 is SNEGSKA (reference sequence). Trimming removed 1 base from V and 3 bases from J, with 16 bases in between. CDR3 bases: TGCAGTGCTAGAGGGGCAGGGGCTAGGAGTGGGGCCAACGTCCTGACTTTC. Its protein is CSARGAGARSGANVLTF.

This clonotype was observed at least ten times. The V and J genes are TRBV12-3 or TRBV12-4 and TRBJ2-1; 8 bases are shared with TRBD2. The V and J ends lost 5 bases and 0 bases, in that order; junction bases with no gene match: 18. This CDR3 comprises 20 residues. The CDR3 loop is CASSPPAPAGALSSYNEQFF. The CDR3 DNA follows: TGTGCCAGCAGTCCCCCAGCGCCAGCGGGGGCGCTGAGCTCCTACAATGAGCAGTTCTTC.

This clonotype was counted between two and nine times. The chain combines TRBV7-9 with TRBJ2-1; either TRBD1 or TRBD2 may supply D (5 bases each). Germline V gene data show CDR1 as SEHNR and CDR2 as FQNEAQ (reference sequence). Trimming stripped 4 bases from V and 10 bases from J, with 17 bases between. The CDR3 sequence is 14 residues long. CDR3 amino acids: CASSSPTGAGEQFF. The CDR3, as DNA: TGTGCCAGCAGCTCCCCGACCGGGGCCGGAGAGCAGTTCTTC. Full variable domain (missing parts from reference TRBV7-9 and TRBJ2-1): DTGVSQNPRHKITKRGQNVTFRCDPISEHNRLYWYRQTLGQGPEFLTYFQNEAQLEKSRLLSDRFSAERPKGSFSTLEIQRTEQGDSAMYLCASSSPTGAGEQFFGPGTRLTVL.

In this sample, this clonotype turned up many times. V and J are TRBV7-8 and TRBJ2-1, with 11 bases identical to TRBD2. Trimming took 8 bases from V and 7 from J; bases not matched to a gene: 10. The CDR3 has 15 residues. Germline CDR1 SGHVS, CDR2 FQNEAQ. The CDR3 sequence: CASGLRLAGKNEQFF. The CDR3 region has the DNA TGTGCCAGCGGTTTGAGACTAGCGGGGAAAAATGAGCAGTTCTTC.

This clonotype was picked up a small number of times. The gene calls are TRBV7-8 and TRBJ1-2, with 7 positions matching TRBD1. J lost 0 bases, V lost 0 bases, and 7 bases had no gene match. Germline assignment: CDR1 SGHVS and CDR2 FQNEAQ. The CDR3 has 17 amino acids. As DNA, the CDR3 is TGTGCCAGCAGCTTAGCCCTCAGGGGGGGGTCTAACTATGGCTACACCTTC. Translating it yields CASSLALRGGSNYGYTF.

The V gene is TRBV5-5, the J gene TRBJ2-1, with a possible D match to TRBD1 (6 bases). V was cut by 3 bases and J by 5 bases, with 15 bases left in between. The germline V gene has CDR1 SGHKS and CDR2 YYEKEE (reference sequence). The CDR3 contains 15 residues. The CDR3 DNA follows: TGTGCCAGCAGCTACTGGGACACCGCGGACAATGAGCAGTTCTTC. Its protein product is CASSYWDTADNEQFF.

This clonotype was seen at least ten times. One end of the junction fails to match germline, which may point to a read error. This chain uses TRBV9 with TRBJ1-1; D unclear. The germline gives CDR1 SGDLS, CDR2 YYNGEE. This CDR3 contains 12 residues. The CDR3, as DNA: TGCGCCAGCAGCGGAGAGAACACTGAAGCTTTCTTT. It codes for CASSGENTEAFF.

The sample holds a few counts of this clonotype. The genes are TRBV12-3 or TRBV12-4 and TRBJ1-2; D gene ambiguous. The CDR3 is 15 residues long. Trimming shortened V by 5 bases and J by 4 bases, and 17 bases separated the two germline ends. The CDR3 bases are TGTGCCAGCAGTCCGGTCCCGGGTATGGGCTATGGCTACACCTTC. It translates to CASSPVPGMGYGYTF.

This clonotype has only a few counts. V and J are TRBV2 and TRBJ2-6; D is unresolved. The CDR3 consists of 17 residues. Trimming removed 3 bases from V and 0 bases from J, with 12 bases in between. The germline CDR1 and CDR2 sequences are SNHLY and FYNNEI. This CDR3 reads CASSDEPLLSGANVLTF. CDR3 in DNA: TGTGCCAGCAGTGATGAGCCGCTCCTCTCTGGGGCCAACGTCCTGACTTTC.

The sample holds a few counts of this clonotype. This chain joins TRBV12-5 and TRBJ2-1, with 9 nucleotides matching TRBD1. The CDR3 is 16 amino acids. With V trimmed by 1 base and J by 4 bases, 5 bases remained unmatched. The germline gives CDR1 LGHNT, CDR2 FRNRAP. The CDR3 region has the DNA TGTGCTAGTGGTTTGGCCGGGACAGGGCCTTACAATGAGCAGTTCTTC. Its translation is CASGLAGTGPYNEQFF.

The CDR3 region has the DNA TGTGCCAGCAGCTACCCTAGGGTGGTTCTATACAATGAGCAGTTCTTC. Translation: CASSYPRVVLYNEQFF. This sequence joins TRBV7-9 and TRBJ2-1, with no clear D. Looked up from germline, CDR1 is SEHNR and CDR2 is FQNEAQ (reference sequence). Trimming shortened V by 4 bases and J by 4 bases, and 17 bases separated the two germline ends. This CDR3 spans 16 amino acids.

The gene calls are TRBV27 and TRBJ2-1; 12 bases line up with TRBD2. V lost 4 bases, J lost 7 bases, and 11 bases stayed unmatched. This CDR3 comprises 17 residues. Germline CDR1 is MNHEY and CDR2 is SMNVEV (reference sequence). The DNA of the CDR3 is TGTGCCAGCAGTTCACCTAGCGGGGGGGTCTCTGGTAATGAGCAGTTCTTC. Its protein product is CASSSPSGGVSGNEQFF.

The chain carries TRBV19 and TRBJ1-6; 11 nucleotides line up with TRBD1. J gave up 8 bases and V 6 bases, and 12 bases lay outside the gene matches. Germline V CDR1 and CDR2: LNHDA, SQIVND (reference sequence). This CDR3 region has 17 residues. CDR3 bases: TGTGCCAGTAGAAATACCCCGGACAGGGGGCGAGATTCACCCCTCCACTTT. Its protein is CASRNTPDRGRDSPLHF.

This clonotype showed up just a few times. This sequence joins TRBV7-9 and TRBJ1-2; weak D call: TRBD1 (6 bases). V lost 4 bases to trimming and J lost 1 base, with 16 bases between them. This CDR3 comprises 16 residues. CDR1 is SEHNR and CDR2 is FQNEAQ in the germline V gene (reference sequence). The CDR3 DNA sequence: TGTGCCAGCAGCTCAACAGGGTTTTTAGTTAACTATGGCTACACCTTC. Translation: CASSSTGFLVNYGYTF.

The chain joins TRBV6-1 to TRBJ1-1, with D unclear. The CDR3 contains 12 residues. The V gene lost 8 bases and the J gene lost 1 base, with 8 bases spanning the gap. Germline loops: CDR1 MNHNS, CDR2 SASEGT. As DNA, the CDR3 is TGTGCCAGCCCGAGCCAGAACACTGAAGCTTTCTTT. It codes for CASPSQNTEAFF.

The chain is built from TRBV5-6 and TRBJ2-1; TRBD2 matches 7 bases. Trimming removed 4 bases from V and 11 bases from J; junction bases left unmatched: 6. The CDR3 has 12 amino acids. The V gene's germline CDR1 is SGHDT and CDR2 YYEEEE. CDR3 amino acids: CASSLGTIQQFF. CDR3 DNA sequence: TGTGCCAGCAGCCTTGGGACTATTCAGCAGTTCTTC.

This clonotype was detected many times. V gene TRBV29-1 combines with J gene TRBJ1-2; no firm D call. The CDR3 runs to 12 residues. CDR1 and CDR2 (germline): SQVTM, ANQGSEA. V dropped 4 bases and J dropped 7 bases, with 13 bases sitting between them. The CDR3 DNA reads TGCAGCGTTGTGTACGGTACGGGTGGCTACACCTTC. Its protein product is CSVVYGTGGYTF. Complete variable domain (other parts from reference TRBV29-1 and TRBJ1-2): SAVISQKPSRDICQRGTSLTIQCQVDSQVTMMFWYRQQPGQSLTLIATANQGSEATYESGFVIDKFPISRPNLTFSTLTVSNMSPEDSSIYLCSVVYGTGGYTFGSGTRLTVV.

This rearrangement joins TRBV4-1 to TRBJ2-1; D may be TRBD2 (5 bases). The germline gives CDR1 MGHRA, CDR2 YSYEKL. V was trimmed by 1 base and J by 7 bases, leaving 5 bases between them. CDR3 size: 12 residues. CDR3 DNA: TGCGCCAGCAGCCAAGTAGCGAATGAGCAGTTCTTC. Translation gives CASSQVANEQFF.

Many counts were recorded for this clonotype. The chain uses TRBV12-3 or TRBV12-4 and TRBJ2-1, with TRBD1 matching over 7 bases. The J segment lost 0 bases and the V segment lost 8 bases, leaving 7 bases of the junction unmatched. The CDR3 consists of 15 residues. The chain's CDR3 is CASATGASSYNEQFF. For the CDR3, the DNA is TGTGCCAGCGCTACAGGGGCGAGCTCCTACAATGAGCAGTTCTTC.

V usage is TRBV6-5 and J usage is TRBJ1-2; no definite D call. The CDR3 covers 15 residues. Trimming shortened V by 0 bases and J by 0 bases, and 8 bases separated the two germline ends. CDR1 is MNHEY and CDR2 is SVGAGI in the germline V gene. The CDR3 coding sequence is TGTGCCAGCAGTTACTCGTCGACCTCTAACTATGGCTACACCTTC. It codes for CASSYSSTSNYGYTF.

The CDR3 loop reads CASSSSGQKYEQYV. In DNA form, the CDR3 reads TGTGCCAGCAGCTCCTCGGGACAGAAATACGAGCAGTACGTC. The chain recombines TRBV7-4 with TRBJ2-7, with 7 positions matching TRBD1. V gave up 4 bases and J gave up 4 bases; unmatched junction bases: 7. This CDR3 comprises 14 residues. CDR1 SGHVT and CDR2 SQSDAQ come from the germline V gene.

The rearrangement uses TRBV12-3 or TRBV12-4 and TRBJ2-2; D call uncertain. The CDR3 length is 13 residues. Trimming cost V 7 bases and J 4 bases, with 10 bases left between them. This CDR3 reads CASTASRTGELFF. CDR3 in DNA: TGTGCCAGCACGGCTAGTCGCACCGGGGAGCTGTTTTTT.

Here the CDR3 DNA reads TGTGCCAGCAGTCAGGGGTCCTACACCGGGGAGCTGTTTTTT. Residues: CASSQGSYTGELFF. The J gene is TRBJ2-2, the V gene TRBV7-3; D perhaps matches TRBD1 (6 bases). CDR3 length: 14 residues. Germline CDR1 is SGHTA and CDR2 is FQGTGA. The V gene lost 6 bases and the J gene lost 3 bases, with 11 bases spanning the gap.

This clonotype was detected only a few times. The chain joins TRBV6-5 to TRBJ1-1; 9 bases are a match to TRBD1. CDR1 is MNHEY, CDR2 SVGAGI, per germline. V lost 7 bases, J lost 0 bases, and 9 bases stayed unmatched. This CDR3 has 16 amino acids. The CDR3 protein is CASNNRGPWMNTEAFF. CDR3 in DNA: TGTGCCAGCAATAACAGGGGGCCCTGGATGAACACTGAAGCTTTCTTT.

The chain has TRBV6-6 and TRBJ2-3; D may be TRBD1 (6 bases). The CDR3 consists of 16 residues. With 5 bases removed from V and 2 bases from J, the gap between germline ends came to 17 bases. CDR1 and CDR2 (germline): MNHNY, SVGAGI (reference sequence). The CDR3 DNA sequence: TGTGCCAGCAGTCAGGGACACCTTCCCCACACAGATACGCAGTATTTT. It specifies CASSQGHLPHTDTQYF.